This note documents a single T cell receptor beta chain sequence. Its antigen is still unknown. A much larger clone lies a single base off, so this may be a read error. These data come from a study of T cell repertoires in cytomegalovirus infection. From the reads, TCRdb called clonotypes with MiXCR, one entry per CDR3 protein. The sample gives under 600,000 distinct CDR3 sequences, approximately 16% of which show up once; around 25% is in the top ten. Findings and caveats of the study: The ex vivo response was dominated by HLA-C-restricted CMV-specific TCR beta clonotypes. Cumulative public TCR beta family frequency identified carriers of CMV plus the relevant HLA.

The CDR3 runs 12 residues. V was clipped by 9 bases and J by 12 bases; unmatched bases: 11. The germline V gene encodes CDR1 SGHVS and CDR2 FNYEAQ. The material sequenced was CD8+ T cells from PBMCs. The chain couples TRBV7-6 to TRBJ2-1, with 7 nucleotides matching TRBD2. This TCR came from a human donor in good health (CMV status not recorded). Some clones in this sample may be carry-over from other donors' samples. The CDR3 nucleotides are TGTGCCAGGGGGGGGGGAGGAACCGTGCAGTTCTTC. Translated, it gives CARGGGGTVQFF.